This TCR beta chain was documented in a study of shared clonotypes between healthy human individuals. Study background: Each donor had three CD4 naive, three CD4 memory, two CD8 naive and one CD8 memory plate.

The authors' processing: Junction-only sequences produced by ImmunoSEQ had no quality scores, so filtering differed. Measured with immunoSEQ multiplex PCR; TCRdb has only the in-frame clones, and not every one. V and J calls and clone size come straight from that table; D and trimming were deduced from the DNA. Among about 980,000 clones listed, about three quarters were seen once. Regarding the study as a whole: The study found 4.5% to 5% of naive CD4 clonotypes shared across a handful of donors.

Trimming cost V 11 bases and J 2 bases; bases outside gene matches: 5. The CDR3 is made up of 12 amino acids. CDR1 and CDR2 from the germline V gene are SNHLY and FYNNEI. A word on this clone: Its antigen is unknown.

This rearrangement joins TRBV2 to TRBJ2-5, with 7 bases lining up with TRBD1. Sequencing used memory CD4+ T cells sorted from blood. Regarding subset: CD45RA-negative fraction. The sequence came from a man between 18 and 29 years old in good health. The CDR3: CAGRTGQETQYF. DNA for the CDR3: TGTGCCGGAAGGACAGGTCAAGAGACCCAGTACTTC.